This TCR beta chain comes out of a study of blood T cell repertoires in COVID-19. Study in general: Collection of acute and convalescent COVID-19 samples took place in the United States, Italy and Spain.

Methods used by the authors: For nucleated cells, counts were estimated from reference gene primer amplification. Sequencing was performed with immunoSEQ multiplex PCR; in TCRdb, only in-frame clones are kept and a portion is missing. From that table come the V and J calls and clone size; the DNA was used to work out D and trimming. The sample includes approximately 270,000 clones, 86% of them seen just once. Germline values: CDR1 KGHSH, CDR2 LQKENI. V was trimmed by 3 bases and J by 3 bases, leaving 15 bases between them. The CDR3 runs 15 residues. Living in about two dozen US areas, the participants were between about 18 and 95 years of age. Clinical history as reported by participants underpinned cohort assignment.

The sample consisted of PBMCs or T cells enriched from blood (not recorded which). The V and J genes are TRBV18 and TRBJ2-7; TRBD2 is a possible D gene (5 bases). The origin of this receptor is a man between 35 and 55 years old who had recovered from COVID-19. The CDR3 protein is CASSPPGKYLYEQYF. DNA of the CDR3: TGTGCCAGCTCACCTCCCGGGAAATACCTCTACGAGCAGTACTTC. The full variable domain, with the rest looked up from reference TRBV18 and TRBJ2-7, is NAGVMQNPRHLVRRRGQEARLRCSPMKGHSHVYWYRQLPEEGLKFMVYLQKENIIDESGMPKERFSAEFPKEGPSILRIQQVVRGDSAAYFCASSPPGKYLYEQYFGPGTRLTVT.